The clone carrying this T cell receptor beta chain was recorded a few times. Antigen: not known. This sample was taken from a study of cytomegalovirus exposure and HLA in healthy donors. Study-level points and caveats: Compared with the roughly 700-donor mean, an Asian-associated ancestry cluster reportedly had fewer N-insertions, according to a later analysis. In an earlier analysis, most TCR beta V segments were productive about 87% or about 30% of the time. Reports showed the classifier diagnosing cytomegalovirus status with high specificity and sensitivity.

With 60 Vbeta and 13 Jbeta primers, the PCR was carried out. TCRdb's copy holds only in-frame clones and misses some; the assay was immunoSEQ multiplex PCR. This repertoire shows some 170,000 clones, over 60% found once; its top ten account for almost 6.5%. The V and J ends lost 5 bases and 9 bases respectively, with 17 bases between them. CDR3 length equals 14 residues. Germline CDR1 is SGHTA and CDR2 is FQGNSA. The TCR was taken from a man aged 40-55 years in good health and CMV-seropositive. The sequencing input was PBMCs. The rearrangement joins TRBV7-2 to TRBJ1-3; D remains ambiguous. The CDR3 sequence is CASSPFARVTTIYF. In DNA form, the CDR3 reads TGTGCCAGCAGCCCCTTTGCACGAGTTACCACCATATATTTT.